Listed below are T cell receptor beta chains from one sample, sequenced in a study of blood T cells in healthy people across ages. One entry per CDR3 protein, called by TCRdb with MiXCR from the 5' RACE reads. The sample has about 1.1 million distinct CDR3 sequences, more than 30% seen once. The sequenced material came from blood. The receptors were gathered from a man between 18 and 35 years old in good health. The CDR3 runs from the conserved cysteine through the conserved F or W. D genes are given only for firm matches. Not every row has a clone size; where given, it reads once, few, many or a size class.

d_gene	abundance	v_gene	j_gene	CDR3nt	CDR3aa
TRBD1	-	TRBV6-5	TRBJ1-6	TGTGCCAGCAGGACGAGACAGGGGACTAATTCACCCCTCCACTTT	CASRTRQGTNSPLHF
-	few	TRBV6-5	TRBJ2-6	TGTGCCAGCAGTTACACCAGGGTTTATGACCCAGGGGCCAACGTCCTGACTTTC	CASSYTRVYDPGANVLTF
-	-	TRBV9	TRBJ1-1	TGTGCCAGCAGCGTAAACGGAGGGGGCACTGAAGCTTTCTTT	CASSVNGGGTEAFF
TRBD1	-	TRBV20-1	TRBJ2-7	TGCAGTGCCTCGGACAGGGACCCCACCTCCTACGAGCAGTACTTC	CSASDRDPTSYEQYF
TRBD1	-	TRBV6-2/TRBV6-3	TRBJ2-7	TGTGCCAGCGTCCAGGGGGCATCCTACGAGCAGTACTTC	CASVQGASYEQYF
-	-	TRBV20-1	TRBJ1-2	TGCAGTGCTCCGAAATCAGGAGGAGGTGGCTACACCTTC	CSAPKSGGGGYTF
-	-	TRBV3-1	TRBJ2-1	TGTGCCAGCAGCCGCCGTGGGGGGACAGATGAGCAGTTCTTC	CASSRRGGTDEQFF
-	-	TRBV20-1	TRBJ1-4	TGCAGTGCTAGAGCCCTTAATGAAAAACTGTTTTTT	CSARALNEKLFF
TRBD1	-	TRBV7-2	TRBJ1-2	TGTGCCAGCAGCAAGGACAGGGGCAGCTATGGCTACACCTTC	CASSKDRGSYGYTF
TRBD1	few	TRBV5-5	TRBJ2-3	TGTGCCAGCAGCTCAGGGGACAGTGCGGTGGTCGCGCAGTATTTT	CASSSGDSAVVAQYF
TRBD1	-	TRBV6-2/TRBV6-3	TRBJ1-5	TGTGCCAGCAGTTACTCTAAATGGACAGGGGGAGTGAATCAGCCCCAGCATTTT	CASSYSKWTGGVNQPQHF
TRBD1	-	TRBV6-6	TRBJ1-1	TGTGCCAGCAGTCAAACAGGGGGCGGTTTTGAAGCTTTCTTT	CASSQTGGGFEAFF
TRBD1	few	TRBV20-1	TRBJ2-3	TGCAGTGCTAGAGATCACAGGGGCCACACAGATACGCAGTATTTT	CSARDHRGHTDTQYF
-	few	TRBV7-2	TRBJ2-6	TGTGCCAGCAGCTTAGTCGTTCTCTCTGGGGCCAACGTCCTGACTTTC	CASSLVVLSGANVLTF
-	few	TRBV29-1	TRBJ2-7	TGCAGCGTTGTAGCTCTCGACGAGCAGTACTTC	CSVVALDEQYF
-	few	TRBV20-1	TRBJ1-4	TGCAGTGCGCAGCCGGATGAAAAACTGTTTTTT	CSAQPDEKLFF
-	once	TRBV19	TRBJ1-2	TGTGCCAGTAGTAAAGAACAGAGAAACTATGGCTACACCTTC	CASSKEQRNYGYTF